The rows below give T cell receptor beta chains drawn from one sample of a study of CD8 T cells in Susac syndrome. MiXCR, run by TCRdb on the immunoSEQ multiplex PCR reads, gives a single entry per CDR3 protein. The table includes roughly 100,000 distinct CDR3 sequences, around 94% detected once. Sequencing was performed on CD8+ T cells from PBMCs. Receptor source: a human donor with Susac syndrome. Each CDR3 is given with its conserved first and last residue. A D gene is named only where the DNA matches it firmly. Clone size is stated in some rows and not others, as once, few, many or a class when expanded.

V gene: TRBV6-5; J gene: TRBJ1-2; clone size: NA; CDR3 length: 13; D gene: NA; CDR3 protein: CASTTGGSYGYTF; CDR3 DNA: TGTGCCAGCACCACGGGCGGATCTTATGGCTACACCTTC
V gene: TRBV27; J gene: TRBJ2-3; clone size: NA; CDR3 length: 16; D gene: NA; CDR3 protein: CASSLQGDWITDTQYF; CDR3 DNA: TGTGCCAGCAGCCTCCAGGGAGACTGGATCACAGATACGCAGTATTTT
V gene: TRBV7-9; J gene: TRBJ1-1; clone size: NA; CDR3 length: 15; D gene: NA; CDR3 protein: CASTSDRTVNTEAFF; CDR3 DNA: TGTGCCAGCACCAGTGACCGGACGGTGAACACTGAAGCTTTCTTT
V gene: TRBV7-9; J gene: TRBJ1-5; clone size: NA; CDR3 length: 15; D gene: NA; CDR3 protein: CASSGSGVMDQPQHF; CDR3 DNA: TGTGCCAGCAGCGGCTCAGGGGTAATGGATCAGCCCCAGCATTTT
V gene: TRBV9; J gene: TRBJ2-7; clone size: NA; CDR3 length: 13; D gene: NA; CDR3 protein: CASSAGRPDEQYF; CDR3 DNA: TGTGCCAGCAGCGCTGGACGCCCTGACGAGCAGTACTTC
V gene: TRBV27; J gene: TRBJ1-5; clone size: NA; CDR3 length: 13; D gene: NA; CDR3 protein: CASSLLGTQPQHF; CDR3 DNA: TGTGCCAGCAGTTTATTGGGCACTCAGCCCCAGCATTTT
V gene: TRBV25-1; J gene: TRBJ1-2; clone size: few; CDR3 length: 12; D gene: NA; CDR3 protein: CASTGGDYGYTF; CDR3 DNA: TGTGCCAGCACGGGGGGTGACTATGGCTACACCTTC
V gene: TRBV20-1; J gene: TRBJ2-2; clone size: NA; CDR3 length: 13; D gene: NA; CDR3 protein: CSARQGYTGELFF; CDR3 DNA: TGCAGTGCTAGACAGGGCTACACCGGGGAGCTGTTTTTT
V gene: TRBV12-3/TRBV12-4; J gene: TRBJ1-1; clone size: NA; CDR3 length: 14; D gene: NA; CDR3 protein: CASSRGQMNTEAFF; CDR3 DNA: TGTGCCAGCAGCCGCGGACAGATGAACACTGAAGCTTTCTTT
V gene: TRBV7-6; J gene: TRBJ2-1; clone size: NA; CDR3 length: 16; D gene: TRBD2; CDR3 protein: CASSPPGGGPSNEQFF; CDR3 DNA: TGTGCCAGCAGCCCGCCCGGCGGGGGGCCATCAAATGAGCAGTTCTTC
V gene: TRBV20-1; J gene: TRBJ2-7; clone size: NA; CDR3 length: 14; D gene: NA; CDR3 protein: CSARVQGALFEQYF; CDR3 DNA: TGCAGTGCTAGAGTACAGGGTGCCCTCTTCGAGCAGTACTTC
V gene: TRBV6-6; J gene: TRBJ1-2; clone size: once; CDR3 length: 13; D gene: NA; CDR3 protein: CASTRAPDYGYTF; CDR3 DNA: TGTGCCAGTACTAGGGCCCCGGACTATGGCTACACCTTC
V gene: TRBV6-6; J gene: TRBJ2-7; clone size: NA; CDR3 length: 13; D gene: NA; CDR3 protein: CASSQTGTGEQYF; CDR3 DNA: TGTGCCAGCAGCCAGACAGGAACTGGCGAGCAGTACTTC
V gene: TRBV29-1; J gene: TRBJ2-7; clone size: NA; CDR3 length: 16; D gene: NA; CDR3 protein: CSVTGTPRDKSYEQYF; CDR3 DNA: TGCAGCGTTACGGGAACACCCCGGGACAAAAGCTACGAGCAGTACTTC
V gene: TRBV9; J gene: TRBJ2-7; clone size: once; CDR3 length: 14; D gene: TRBD2; CDR3 protein: CASSGPSGGYEQYF; CDR3 DNA: TGTGCCAGCAGCGGACCTAGCGGGGGCTACGAGCAGTACTTC
V gene: TRBV6-4; J gene: TRBJ2-1; clone size: NA; CDR3 length: 20; D gene: TRBD2; CDR3 protein: CASSDSRLAGYPSSYNEQFF; CDR3 DNA: TGTGCCAGCAGCGACTCCCGGCTAGCGGGCTACCCGAGCTCCTACAATGAGCAGTTCTTC
V gene: TRBV20-1; J gene: TRBJ2-7; clone size: once; CDR3 length: 12; D gene: NA; CDR3 protein: CSATGNVFEQYF; CDR3 DNA: TGCAGTGCTACGGGGAACGTATTCGAGCAGTACTTC
V gene: TRBV7-8; J gene: TRBJ2-2; clone size: NA; CDR3 length: 17; D gene: TRBD2; CDR3 protein: CASSRGTSAYHTGELFF; CDR3 DNA: TGTGCCAGCAGCCGAGGGACTAGCGCGTATCACACCGGGGAGCTGTTTTTT
V gene: TRBV9; J gene: TRBJ2-7; clone size: NA; CDR3 length: 15; D gene: TRBD2; CDR3 protein: CASSVEASGSYEQYF; CDR3 DNA: TGTGCCAGCAGCGTAGAGGCTAGCGGAAGCTACGAGCAGTACTTC
V gene: TRBV27; J gene: TRBJ1-6; clone size: NA; CDR3 length: 15; D gene: NA; CDR3 protein: CASSLLGTVNSPLHF; CDR3 DNA: TGTGCCAGCAGTTTACTAGGCACGGTGAATTCACCCCTCCACTTT
V gene: TRBV4-1; J gene: TRBJ2-5; clone size: NA; CDR3 length: 15; D gene: TRBD1; CDR3 protein: CASSQSGDRGETQYF; CDR3 DNA: TGCGCCAGCAGTCAATCGGGGGACAGGGGAGAGACCCAGTACTTC
V gene: TRBV6-5; J gene: TRBJ2-7; clone size: NA; CDR3 length: 16; D gene: TRBD1; CDR3 protein: CASSYSKETGIYEQYF; CDR3 DNA: TGTGCCAGCAGTTACTCGAAGGAGACAGGGATTTACGAGCAGTACTTC
V gene: TRBV5-1; J gene: TRBJ2-7; clone size: NA; CDR3 length: 13; D gene: NA; CDR3 protein: CASSLRAGIEQYF; CDR3 DNA: TGCGCCAGCAGCTTGCGGGCAGGGATCGAGCAGTACTTC
V gene: TRBV14; J gene: TRBJ2-5; clone size: NA; CDR3 length: 12; D gene: NA; CDR3 protein: CASSRIEETQYF; CDR3 DNA: TGTGCCAGCAGCCGCATCGAAGAGACCCAGTACTTC
V gene: TRBV20-1; J gene: TRBJ2-1; clone size: NA; CDR3 length: 17; D gene: NA; CDR3 protein: CSARDLRSVASYNEQFF; CDR3 DNA: TGCAGTGCTAGAGATCTCCGTTCAGTAGCGAGCTACAATGAGCAGTTCTTC
V gene: TRBV2; J gene: TRBJ2-3; clone size: NA; CDR3 length: 15; D gene: TRBD2; CDR3 protein: CASSLQTSVGDTQYF; CDR3 DNA: TGTGCCAGCAGCCTCCAGACTAGCGTTGGAGATACGCAGTATTTT
V gene: TRBV6-2/TRBV6-3; J gene: TRBJ2-7; clone size: NA; CDR3 length: 13; D gene: TRBD2; CDR3 protein: CASSYTGGNEQYF; CDR3 DNA: TGTGCCAGCAGTTACACCGGGGGGAACGAGCAGTACTTC
V gene: TRBV5-1; J gene: TRBJ2-5; clone size: NA; CDR3 length: 15; D gene: TRBD2; CDR3 protein: CASSLASGVQETQYF; CDR3 DNA: TGCGCCAGCAGCTTGGCCAGCGGGGTCCAAGAGACCCAGTACTTC
V gene: TRBV12-3/TRBV12-4; J gene: TRBJ2-2; clone size: NA; CDR3 length: 13; D gene: NA; CDR3 protein: CASSPHGNGELFF; CDR3 DNA: TGTGCCAGCAGCCCCCACGGTAACGGGGAGCTGTTTTTT
V gene: TRBV7-9; J gene: TRBJ2-7; clone size: NA; CDR3 length: 13; D gene: NA; CDR3 protein: CASSLAPDYEQYF; CDR3 DNA: TGTGCCAGCAGCTTAGCCCCAGACTACGAGCAGTACTTC
V gene: TRBV20-1; J gene: TRBJ2-7; clone size: NA; CDR3 length: 13; D gene: TRBD2; CDR3 protein: CSAVLGGENEQYF; CDR3 DNA: TGCAGTGCTGTGTTGGGGGGGGAGAACGAGCAGTACTTC
V gene: TRBV5-1; J gene: TRBJ2-1; clone size: NA; CDR3 length: 15; D gene: TRBD2; CDR3 protein: CASSSFSGGYNEQFF; CDR3 DNA: TGCGCCAGCAGCTCCTTCAGCGGGGGGTACAATGAGCAGTTCTTC